This T cell receptor beta chain was captured by sequencing in a study of CD8+CD57+ T cells in acquired aplastic anemia. All sequencing subjects had displayed CD8+CD57+ cell expansion on flow cytometry. Trimming removed 1 base from V and 5 bases from J, with 18 bases in between. The CDR3 totals 16 residues. Germline-derived CDR1 and CDR2 are DFQATT and SNEGSKA (reference sequence). Using genomic DNA as the template, TCR beta VDJ and CDR3 profiling was carried out. MiXCR, applied by TCRdb to the reads, yields one record per CDR3 protein. Among a few hundred thousand distinct CDR3 sequences listed, under 55% were seen once.

The sample consisted of sorted CD4+, CD8+, or CD8+CD57+ T cells (not recorded which) from PBMCs. This chain joins TRBV20-1 and TRBJ1-5, with a tentative D call TRBD1 (5 bases). This TCR came from a human donor with aplastic anemia. The chain's CDR3 is CSARAGLIYGYQPQHF. The CDR3, as DNA: TGCAGTGCTAGAGCAGGGTTAATCTATGGCTATCAGCCCCAGCATTTT.